This is a list of T cell receptor beta chains from one sample in a study of blood T cell repertoires in COVID-19. Sequencing used immunoSEQ multiplex PCR; TCRdb keeps in-frame clones, though not all of them. The sample has under 450,000 clones; approximately 86% are singletons. Sample: peripheral blood. The receptor source for this set is a woman aged 55 to 70 with COVID-19, enrolled during active disease. CDR3s include the opening cysteine and the closing phenylalanine or tryptophan. D genes are given only for firm matches. Some rows have no size entry. The others give once, few or many, or a class for an expanded clone.

V: TRBV14; size: .; length: 14; D: .; J: TRBJ1-1; DNA: TGTGCCAGCAGCCAAGGAAATCGGGGAGTCTCAGCTTTCTTT; CDR3: CASSQGNRGVSAFF
V: TRBV18; size: few; length: 18; D: .; J: TRBJ1-2; DNA: TGTGCCAGCTCACCACTACACACCGGGGGTCCCTCTAACTATGGCTACACCTTC; CDR3: CASSPLHTGGPSNYGYTF
V: TRBV20-1; size: .; length: 11; D: TRBD1; J: TRBJ2-7; DNA: TGCAGTATTACAGGGGGCGGTGAGCAGTACTTC; CDR3: CSITGGGEQYF
V: TRBV18; size: .; length: 14; D: TRBD1; J: TRBJ1-4; DNA: TGTGCCAGCTCACCCAGGGACAGAAATGAAAAACTGTTTTTT; CDR3: CASSPRDRNEKLFF
V: TRBV30; size: .; length: 18; D: TRBD1; J: TRBJ2-2; DNA: TGTGCCTGGAGTGCGGCGTTTGGGACAGCTTATGTCTACGGGGAGCTGTTTTTT; CDR3: CAWSAAFGTAYVYGELFF
V: TRBV15; size: .; length: 13; D: .; J: TRBJ2-5; DNA: TGTGCCACCAGCTCAACAGGGATAGAGACCCAGTACTTC; CDR3: CATSSTGIETQYF
V: TRBV5-1; size: .; length: 14; D: TRBD2; J: TRBJ2-3; DNA: TGCGCCAGCAGCCCAGCGGGGGAGCCAGATACGCAGTATTTT; CDR3: CASSPAGEPDTQYF
V: TRBV6-5; size: once; length: 13; D: .; J: TRBJ1-1; DNA: TGTGCCAGCAGTACTACAGGGAGCACTGAAGCTTTCTTT; CDR3: CASSTTGSTEAFF
V: TRBV27; size: .; length: 15; D: .; J: TRBJ1-1; DNA: TGTGCCAGCCACAGCGTAAAAGGGGGGGTCACTGAAGCTTTCTTT; CDR3: CASHSVKGGVTEAFF
V: TRBV30; size: .; length: 16; D: .; J: TRBJ2-6; DNA: TGTGCCTGGAGTCAGGGCCCCCCCCCTGGGGCCAACGTCCTGACTTTC; CDR3: CAWSQGPPPGANVLTF
V: TRBV11-2; size: .; length: 14; D: .; J: TRBJ2-1; DNA: TGTGCCAGCAGTCCGCGACACCTATACAATGAGCAGTTCTTC; CDR3: CASSPRHLYNEQFF
V: TRBV9; size: .; length: 14; D: TRBD2; J: TRBJ2-2; DNA: TGTGCCAGCAGCCCTTGGACTAGTACCGGGGAGCTGTTTTTT; CDR3: CASSPWTSTGELFF
V: TRBV3-1/TRBV3-2; size: once; length: 13; D: TRBD1; J: TRBJ2-7; DNA: TGTGCCAGCAGCCAAGTGGGACAGGCCCCTAAGTACTTC; CDR3: CASSQVGQAPKYF
V: TRBV11-2; size: .; length: 16; D: .; J: TRBJ1-5; DNA: TGTGCCAGCAGCTTAGATTTGCTCAGGGGTGGTCAGCCCCAGCATTTT; CDR3: CASSLDLLRGGQPQHF
V: TRBV14; size: .; length: 15; D: .; J: TRBJ2-7; DNA: TGTGCCAGCAGCCAAGAAGGGGGTGTCGCCTACGAGCAGTACTTC; CDR3: CASSQEGGVAYEQYF
V: TRBV19; size: .; length: 14; D: TRBD1; J: TRBJ1-2; DNA: TGTGCCAGTAGTAGGACCCAGGGGGCGCATGGCTACACCTTC; CDR3: CASSRTQGAHGYTF
V: TRBV7-3; size: .; length: 14; D: TRBD2; J: TRBJ2-3; DNA: TGTGCCAGCAGCCCTAGCGGACACACAGATACGCAGTATTTT; CDR3: CASSPSGHTDTQYF
V: TRBV9; size: .; length: 15; D: TRBD1; J: TRBJ1-1; DNA: TGTGCCAGCAGCGCACAGGACAGGGGGCCGACTGAAGCTTTCTTT; CDR3: CASSAQDRGPTEAFF
V: TRBV6-6; size: .; length: 14; D: .; J: TRBJ1-2; DNA: TGTGCCAGCAGTCGAGAAAATACAGGGAGTGGCTACACCTTC; CDR3: CASSRENTGSGYTF
V: TRBV6-5; size: few; length: 15; D: TRBD2; J: TRBJ2-3; DNA: TGTGCCAGCAGCCCAAACGGGGGGGCCACAGATACGCAGTATTTT; CDR3: CASSPNGGATDTQYF
V: TRBV7-9; size: .; length: 13; D: .; J: TRBJ1-1; DNA: TGTGCCAGCAGAAAGCGGGGGGGCACTGAAGCTTTCTTT; CDR3: CASRKRGGTEAFF
V: TRBV5-8; size: .; length: 14; D: TRBD1; J: TRBJ1-1; DNA: TGTGCCAGCACAACGACAGGGGGAGGCACTGAAGCTTTCTTT; CDR3: CASTTTGGGTEAFF
V: TRBV11-3; size: .; length: 14; D: .; J: TRBJ1-3; DNA: TGTGCCAGCAGCTTAGACAGGGTGTTGAACACCATATATTTT; CDR3: CASSLDRVLNTIYF
V: TRBV4-1; size: .; length: 16; D: TRBD1; J: TRBJ2-1; DNA: TGCGCCAGCAGCCAAGATCGGACAGGCGGTTTGAGGGAGCAGTTCTTC; CDR3: CASSQDRTGGLREQFF
V: TRBV20-1; size: .; length: 15; D: .; J: TRBJ2-2; DNA: TGCAGTGCTAGTTCGGGGGGCCGGAACACCGGGGAGCTGTTTTTT; CDR3: CSASSGGRNTGELFF
V: TRBV2; size: .; length: 15; D: .; J: TRBJ1-5; DNA: TGTGCCAGCAAAATAACCCCCGGGAAAACTGAGCCCCAGCATTTT; CDR3: CASKITPGKTEPQHF
V: TRBV15; size: once; length: 14; D: TRBD1; J: TRBJ2-7; DNA: TGTGCCACCAGCAGAGGAACAGGGGCGGAAGAGCAGTACTTC; CDR3: CATSRGTGAEEQYF
V: TRBV3-1/TRBV3-2; size: .; length: 13; D: .; J: TRBJ2-7; DNA: TGTGCCAGCAGCCAAGAGGGAGTTTACGAGCAGTACTTC; CDR3: CASSQEGVYEQYF
V: TRBV3-1/TRBV3-2; size: few; length: 15; D: .; J: TRBJ1-1; DNA: TGTGCCAGCAGCCAAGATTCCAGTGGGATGGGGGCAGCTTTCTTT; CDR3: CASSQDSSGMGAAFF
V: TRBV27; size: .; length: 14; D: .; J: TRBJ1-4; DNA: TGTGCCAGCAGTCCCAGGGGTCTTCTGGAAAAACTGTTTTTT; CDR3: CASSPRGLLEKLFF
V: TRBV12-5; size: .; length: 19; D: .; J: TRBJ1-3; DNA: TGTGCTAGTGGTTTGTACACGGTCGTGCGGGGGCTGTCTGGAAACACCATATATTTT; CDR3: CASGLYTVVRGLSGNTIYF
V: TRBV4-1; size: once; length: 15; D: .; J: TRBJ2-2; DNA: TGCGCCAGCAGCCAACGGGGGGCTAACACCGGGGAGCTGTTTTTT; CDR3: CASSQRGANTGELFF
V: TRBV21-1; size: .; length: 14; D: .; J: TRBJ1-2; DNA: TGTGCCAGCAGTAGACAGGTTTGGGCCTATGGCTACACCTTC; CDR3: CASSRQVWAYGYTF
V: TRBV5-5; size: .; length: 13; D: .; J: TRBJ1-2; DNA: TGTGCCAGCAGCTTCGGACAGTCACCTGGCTACACCTTC; CDR3: CASSFGQSPGYTF
V: TRBV5-1; size: .; length: 13; D: .; J: TRBJ2-7; DNA: TGCGCCAGCAGCGTGGGTTATGACTCCGAGCAGTACTTC; CDR3: CASSVGYDSEQYF
V: TRBV7-9; size: .; length: 15; D: TRBD1; J: TRBJ1-6; DNA: TGTGCCAGCAGCTCCCGGACAGGGGGGAATTCACCCCTCCACTTT; CDR3: CASSSRTGGNSPLHF
V: TRBV11-2; size: once; length: 12; D: .; J: TRBJ1-1; DNA: TGTGCCAGCAGCCGAGGAATGCCTGAAGCTTTCTTT; CDR3: CASSRGMPEAFF
V: TRBV9; size: .; length: 13; D: TRBD1; J: TRBJ2-5; DNA: TGTGCCAGCAGCGTCGAACAGGGGGAGACCCAGTACTTC; CDR3: CASSVEQGETQYF
V: TRBV5-4; size: .; length: 14; D: .; J: TRBJ1-1; DNA: TGTGCCAGCAGCTTGGTACAATCCTACACTGAAGCTTTCTTT; CDR3: CASSLVQSYTEAFF
V: TRBV6-2/TRBV6-3; size: .; length: 14; D: TRBD1; J: TRBJ2-3; DNA: TGTGCCAGCAGTATGACAGGGGGCACAGATACGCAGTATTTT; CDR3: CASSMTGGTDTQYF